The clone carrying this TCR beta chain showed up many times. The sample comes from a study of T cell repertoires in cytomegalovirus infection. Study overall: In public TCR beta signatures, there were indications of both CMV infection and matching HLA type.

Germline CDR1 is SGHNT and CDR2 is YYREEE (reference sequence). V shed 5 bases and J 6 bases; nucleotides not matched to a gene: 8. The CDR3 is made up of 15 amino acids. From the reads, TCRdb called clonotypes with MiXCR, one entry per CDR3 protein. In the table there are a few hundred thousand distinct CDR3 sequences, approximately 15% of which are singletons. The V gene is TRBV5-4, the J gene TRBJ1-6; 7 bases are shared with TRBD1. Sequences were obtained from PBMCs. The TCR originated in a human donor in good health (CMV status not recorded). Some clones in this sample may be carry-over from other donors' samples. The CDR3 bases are TGTGCCAGCAGTCCGTCGACAGGGAGTAATTCACCCCTCCACTTT. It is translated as CASSPSTGSNSPLHF. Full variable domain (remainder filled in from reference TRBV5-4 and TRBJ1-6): ETGVTQSPTHLIKTRGQQVTLRCSSQSGHNTVSWYQQALGQGPQFIFQYYREEENGRGNFPPRFSGLQFPNYSSELNVNALELDDSALYLCASSPSTGSNSPLHFGNGTRLTVT.